These 3 T cell receptor beta chains share one sample of origin, sequenced in a study of T cells after yellow fever vaccination. TCRdb reprocessed the 5' RACE reads via MiXCR and lists one record per CDR3 protein. The sample includes about 340,000 distinct CDR3 sequences, around 12% of them seen just once. The sample consisted of CD4+ T cells sorted from PBMCs, taken 15 days after the yellow fever booster vaccination. The receptors shown here come from a man aged 18 to 35 who received the YFV17D yellow fever vaccine.

The chain combines TRBV11-2 with TRBJ2-1; the D gene is possibly TRBD1 (6 bases). Germline CDR1 SGHAT, CDR2 FQNNGV. Trimming left V 3 bases short and J 0 bases short, with 9 bases between. This CDR3 comprises 15 residues. CDR3 DNA: TGTGCCAGCAGCTTGGACAGTCTCTCCTACAATGAGCAGTTCTTC. Translating gives CASSLDSLSYNEQFF.

The chain is built from TRBV7-9 and TRBJ1-4; possible D gene TRBD1, 5 bases. Germline V gene lookup returns CDR1 SEHNR and CDR2 FQNEAQ (reference sequence). Trimming cost V 6 bases and J 0 bases, with 17 bases left between them. This CDR3 is built from 17 residues. For the CDR3, the DNA is TGTGCCAGCAGACCCGCACCGGGACCTCCAACTAATGAAAAACTGTTTTTT. It translates to CASRPAPGPPTNEKLFF.

J is TRBJ2-5 and V is TRBV7-2, with 9 positions matching TRBD2. V gave up 5 bases and J gave up 5 bases; unmatched junction bases: 12. The V gene's germline CDR1 is SGHTA and CDR2 FQGNSA. This CDR3 spans 16 amino acids. Written as DNA, the CDR3 is TGTGCCAGCAGCCCCTTCGTTAGCGGGGGAGTGGAGACCCAGTACTTC. Translating gives CASSPFVSGGVETQYF.